The TCR beta chain described here comes from a study of shared clonotypes between healthy human individuals. Study-level points and caveats: Genetic and exposure-history diversity was limited by the small donor number. Shared across several donors were roughly 5% of the naive CD4 clonotypes.

Recent vaccinations or acute infections were absent in the healthy HIV-negative adult donors. Trimming removed 6 bases from V and 4 bases from J; junction bases left unmatched: 10. Germline assignment: CDR1 SEHNR and CDR2 FQNEAQ (reference sequence). The length of the CDR3 is 15 residues. A note on this clone: Its antigen remains unidentified.

The method was immunoSEQ multiplex PCR; TCRdb's version includes in-frame clones alone and lacks a portion of them. The sample has about 1.1 million clones, approximately 75% seen once; the top ten hold approximately 0.95%. The rearrangement links TRBV7-9 to TRBJ2-3; 7 nucleotides agree with TRBD2. The TCR comes from a man aged 18 to 30 in good health. Some clones in this sample may be carry-over from other donors' samples. The sample taken for sequencing was memory CD4+ T cells from PBMCs. Documented subset: CD45RA-negative fraction. This CDR3 is CASRTGGGAPDTQYF. For the CDR3, the DNA is TGTGCCAGCAGAACGGGAGGCGGAGCTCCAGATACGCAGTATTTT.